This TCR beta chain was captured by sequencing in a study of T cell changes during pregnancy in multiple sclerosis. The method was immunoSEQ multiplex PCR; TCRdb's version includes in-frame clones alone and lacks a portion of them. This table holds 85,000 to 100,000 clones, about 92% found once. Trimming shortened V by 0 bases and J by 0 bases, and 16 bases separated the two germline ends. The CDR3 is made up of 18 amino acids. Germline V gene lookup returns CDR1 SGHTS and CDR2 YDEGEE. Sequencing was performed on peripheral blood, taken after pregnancy. V is TRBV5-8 and J is TRBJ1-5, with a possible D match to TRBD1 (6 bases). This sequence originates from a female donor with multiple sclerosis, enrolled in a pregnancy study. This CDR3 reads CASSLGIPGVYSNQPQHF. CDR3 DNA sequence: TGTGCCAGCAGCTTGGGCATCCCAGGGGTGTATAGCAATCAGCCCCAGCATTTT.